This T cell receptor beta chain is drawn from a study of control samples from healthy donors and cancer patients. Some clones are missing from TCRdb's copy, which holds only in-frame ones; the method was immunoSEQ multiplex PCR. Of over 100,000 clones in the sample, 70% to 90% were seen once. Trimming took 4 bases from V and 3 from J; bases not matched to a gene: 6. Germline V lookup: CDR1 LGHNA, CDR2 YNFKEQ. CDR3 size: 15 residues. Material: blood. The clonotype originates from a man aged 40-50 years in good health. The genes are TRBV4-2 and TRBJ2-4, with 7 bases that match TRBD1. The CDR3 DNA reads as TGTGCCAGCAGCCCAGAGACAGGGATCAAAAACATTCAGTACTTC. Translated, it gives CASSPETGIKNIQYF.